One and the same sample provided the 11 T cell receptor beta chains below, sequenced in a study of OX40 agonist ivuxolimab in advanced cancers. Generated by immunoSEQ multiplex PCR, the TCRdb table keeps only in-frame clones and is missing some. The data hold 55,000 to 60,000 clones, with 85% to 95% observed a single time. The material was CD4+ or CD8+ T cells sorted from blood, obtained in a trial of the OX40 agonist ivuxolimab. The receptor source for this set is an adult with an advanced solid tumor such as melanoma, head and neck, liver or kidney cancer.

The V gene is TRBV5-1, the J gene TRBJ2-2, with TRBD2 as a possible D gene (6 bases). The germline V gene encodes CDR1 SGHRS and CDR2 YFSETQ. The V end was cut by 2 bases, the J end by 0 bases, with 14 bases between. The CDR3 length is 17 residues. Here the CDR3 reads CASSFGAGPANTGELFF. In DNA form, the CDR3 reads TGCGCCAGCAGCTTCGGGGCGGGGCCAGCGAACACCGGGGAGCTGTTTTTT.

This sequence joins TRBV13 and TRBJ2-7, with 13 bases identical to TRBD2. Germline V lookup: CDR1 PRHDT, CDR2 FYEKMQ (reference sequence). The CDR3 has 17 amino acids. Trimming cost V 5 bases and J 2 bases; bases outside gene matches: 9. The CDR3 loop is CASSPGGTSGNPYEQYF. The CDR3 nucleotides are TGTGCCAGCAGCCCAGGGGGGACTAGCGGGAACCCCTACGAGCAGTACTTC.

The CDR3: CASSLGEGTGELFF. CDR3 DNA: TGTGCCAGTAGTCTTGGGGAGGGGACCGGGGAGCTGTTTTTT. The chain combines TRBV19 with TRBJ2-2; TRBD2 aligns across 7 bases. Germline CDR1 LNHDA, CDR2 SQIVND (reference sequence). Unmatched junction bases numbered 5, after V lost 5 bases and J lost 5 bases. The CDR3 contains 14 residues. Full variable domain (outside the CDR3, taken from reference TRBV19 and TRBJ2-2): DGGITQSPKYLFRKEGQNVTLSCEQNLNHDAMYWYRQDPGQGLRLIYYSQIVNDFQKGDIAEGYSVSREKKESFPLTVTSAQKNPTAFYLCASSLGEGTGELFFGEGSRLTVL.

This clone was found once. The chain recombines TRBV2 with TRBJ2-3; D is possibly TRBD1 or TRBD2 (6 bases each). In germline, CDR1 is SNHLY, CDR2 FYNNEI. The V gene lost 6 bases and the J gene lost 4 bases, with 17 bases spanning the gap. This CDR3 has 15 residues. The chain's CDR3 is CASRGGGQFSDTQYF. In DNA form, the CDR3 reads TGTGCCAGCAGGGGAGGAGGACAGTTCTCAGATACGCAGTATTTT. Combining the CDR3 with reference TRBV2 and TRBJ2-3 gives the whole variable domain EPEVTQTPSHQVTQMGQEVILRCVPISNHLYFYWYRQILGQKVEFLVSFYNNEISEKSEIFDDQFSVERPDGSNFTLKIRSTKLEDSAMYFCASRGGGQFSDTQYFGPGTRLTVL.

V gene TRBV13 combines with J gene TRBJ1-2; perhaps TRBD1 as D (5 bases). CDR1 PRHDT and CDR2 FYEKMQ come from the germline V gene (reference sequence). The CDR3 contains 18 residues. Trimming shortened V by 4 bases and J by 0 bases, and 21 bases separated the two germline ends. The DNA of the CDR3 is TGTGCCAGCAGCTCCCGGACACCCCTCGACGGAGCTAACTATGGCTACACCTTC. It encodes CASSSRTPLDGANYGYTF.

V usage is TRBV7-2 and J usage is TRBJ2-2; TRBD2 agrees at 8 bases. Losses at the gene ends were 0 bases for V and 6 bases for J; bases not matched to a gene: 9. This CDR3 spans 17 amino acids. Looked up from germline, CDR1 is SGHTA and CDR2 is FQGNSA. CDR3: CASSLASGLVLSGELFF. CDR3 bases: TGTGCCAGCAGCTTAGCCTCGGGACTAGTGTTGTCCGGGGAGCTGTTTTTT.

The V call is TRBV19, the J call TRBJ1-1; 7 nucleotides agree with TRBD1. J gave up 3 bases and V 7 bases, and 5 bases lay outside the gene matches. The germline CDR1 and CDR2 sequences are LNHDA and SQIVND (reference sequence). The CDR3 is 13 amino acids. This chain's CDR3 is CASIPGGYTEAFF. CDR3 bases: TGTGCCAGTATTCCAGGGGGGTACACTGAAGCTTTCTTT.

The CDR3 spells CASSATGLGELFF. The CDR3, as DNA: TGTGCCAGCAGTGCCACAGGGCTCGGGGAGCTGTTTTTT. This sequence joins TRBV25-1 and TRBJ2-2; D possibly corresponds to TRBD1 (6 bases). V lost 4 bases, J lost 7 bases, and 10 bases lay in between. Germline V gene sequence: CDR1 MGHDK, CDR2 SYGVNS. The CDR3 covers 13 residues. Complete variable domain (other parts from reference TRBV25-1 and TRBJ2-2): EADIYQTPRYLVIGTGKKITLECSQTMGHDKMYWYQQDPGMELHLIHYSYGVNSTEKGDLSSESTVSRIRTEHFPLTLESARPSHTSQYLCASSATGLGELFFGEGSRLTVL.

This clone was counted a single time. The chain couples TRBV6-5 to TRBJ2-7; D gene uncertain. CDR1 is MNHEY and CDR2 is SVGAGI in the germline V gene. The ends were cut back, 9 bases at V and 0 bases at J, with 9 bases in the middle. The CDR3 totals 12 residues. CDR3 in amino acids: CASGLSSYEQYF. In DNA, the CDR3 is TGTGCCAGTGGGTTGAGCTCCTACGAGCAGTACTTC.

The chain carries TRBV6-5 and TRBJ2-1; 10 bases fit TRBD2. CDR1 MNHEY and CDR2 SVGAGI come from the germline V gene. The V segment lost 6 bases and the J segment 11 bases; nucleotides outside the gene matches: 13. This CDR3 is 15 amino acids long. The CDR3 DNA sequence: TGTGCCAGCAGCACCGGGACTAGCGCCCCGGAGCAGCAGTTCTTC. As protein: CASSTGTSAPEQQFF.

The chain has TRBV10-3 and TRBJ1-2, with D possibly being TRBD1 (5 bases). Per the germline V gene, CDR1 is ENHRY and CDR2 is SYGVKD. This CDR3 is built from 16 residues. V lost 0 bases and J lost 0, with 11 bases in between. The CDR3 DNA sequence: TGTGCCATCAGTGAGTCCCAGAGGGGAACTAACTATGGCTACACCTTC. It yields the protein CAISESQRGTNYGYTF.